These 9 T cell receptor beta chains were all obtained from the same sample, sequenced in a study of human T cells and chemical hapten exposure listed by TCRdb under 2021. Libraries were prepared through RACE. The sequencing machine was a NextSeq 500. TCRdb passed the public sequencing reads through fastp at Q25 and MiXCR, retaining productive beta sequences. Each record represents a unique CDR3 protein, reported with the most common genes and DNA among its rows. This sample has 80,000 to 100,000 distinct CDR3 sequences in its table, and 7% to 8% of those were observed once. The top ten clones comprise about 1.6% of the sample. According to the study, the label for this sample's time point signals: patch test 1, 2 weeks after DPC sensitization. Read against the paper, the sample's treatment or condition label means: therapeutic diphenylcyclopropenone sensitization with weekly scalp DPC. The sample was whole blood, taken in connection with sensitization to the hapten diphenylcyclopropenone (DPC). These receptors came from a woman aged 30 to 39 with alopecia areata. Some clones in this sample may be carry-over from other donors' samples.

This clonotype was recorded many times. This chain uses TRBV18 with TRBJ2-3; D is uncertain. Germline V gives CDR1 KGHSH, CDR2 LQKENI. Trimming shortened V by 6 bases and J by 6 bases, and 16 bases separated the two germline ends. This CDR3 region has 14 residues. CDR3 in amino acids: CASSTSTRTDTQYF. The DNA of the CDR3 is TGTGCCAGCTCGACTTCTACAAGGACGGATACGCAGTATTTT.

This clonotype has a count of ten or more. The chain has TRBV6-1 and TRBJ1-5; 11 positions agree with TRBD1. This CDR3 region has 17 residues. Trimming cost V 8 bases and J 3 bases; bases outside gene matches: 12. The V gene's germline CDR1 is MNHNS and CDR2 SASEGT. DNA for the CDR3: TGTGCCAGCCGGGACAGGGGGTTAAATATTAACAATCAGCCCCAGCATTTT. Translating it yields CASRDRGLNINNQPQHF.

This clonotype was seen ten or more times. This chain links TRBV29-1 with TRBJ2-1; 12 bases agree with TRBD2. Germline loops: CDR1 SQVTM, CDR2 ANQGSEA. The CDR3 length is 15 residues. Trimming took 2 bases from V and 2 from J; bases not matched to a gene: 1. The CDR3 sequence is CSVELAGGPYNEQFF. Here the CDR3 DNA reads TGCAGCGTTGAACTAGCGGGGGGGCCCTACAATGAGCAGTTCTTC.

This clonotype came up many times. Sequence at one end of the junction differs from germline and may be a read error. The chain joins TRBV6-1 to TRBJ1-1, with D possibly being TRBD1 (6 bases). This CDR3 spans 13 amino acids. Germline V lookup: CDR1 MNHNS, CDR2 SASEGT. The CDR3 bases are TGCGCGACAGGAGCGAACTTTAGAACTGAAGCTTTCTTT. Its translation: CATGANFRTEAFF.

This clonotype occurred many times. In nucleotides, the CDR3 is TGTGCCACCCTTCAATCATTGGTTGGCGGGGAGCTGTTTTTT. Its protein is CATLQSLVGGELFF. The rearrangement uses TRBV12-3 or TRBV12-4 and TRBJ2-2; D is uncertain. The CDR3 totals 14 residues. V shed 10 bases and J shed 7 bases, with 19 bases lying between them.

The CDR3 DNA reads as TGTGCCAGCAGCCAAGGTCCCTATGGCGGCAGTTACCACGAGCAGTACTTC. It specifies CASSQGPYGGSYHEQYF. The chain couples TRBV3-1 to TRBJ2-7; D gene ambiguous. Trimming stripped 1 base from V and 5 bases from J, with 21 bases between. The CDR3 totals 17 residues. Germline CDR1 reads LGHDT; CDR2 reads YNNKEL (reference sequence).

V gene TRBV7-9 combines with J gene TRBJ2-3; D assignment may be TRBD1 or TRBD2 (6 bases each). V was clipped by 5 bases and J by 3 bases, with 24 bases between them. The length of the CDR3 is 18 residues. Germline assignment: CDR1 SEHNR and CDR2 FQNEAQ (reference sequence). CDR3 amino acids: CASSPASPLRGDTDTQYF. CDR3 nucleotides: TGTGCCAGCAGCCCTGCAAGCCCGTTGAGGGGGGATACAGATACGCAGTATTTT.

This clonotype was detected only a few times. The chain links TRBV6-6 to TRBJ1-5; no definite D call. The germline V gene encodes CDR1 MNHNY and CDR2 SVGAGI (reference sequence). This CDR3 is built from 15 residues. With 7 bases removed from V and 7 bases from J, the gap between germline ends came to 20 bases. CDR3 region: CASTPGSLGGQPQHF. DNA of the CDR3: TGTGCCAGCACCCCCGGGAGTCTAGGAGGACAGCCCCAGCATTTT.

A few counts support this clonotype. This rearrangement joins TRBV5-1 to TRBJ1-2, with a weak D call TRBD1 (6 bases). The CDR3 totals 13 residues. The V gene's germline CDR1 is SGHRS and CDR2 YFSETQ. Between the trimmed V and J ends, which lost 7 bases and 4 bases, there was a span of 14 bases. CDR3 sequence: CASYGGLSYGYTF. CDR3 coding DNA: TGCGCCAGCTACGGGGGGCTCAGCTATGGCTACACCTTC.